This T cell receptor (beta chain) is drawn from a study of control samples from healthy donors and cancer patients. The V end was cut by 4 bases, the J end by 1 base, with 15 bases between. Looked up from germline, CDR1 is SGHNT and CDR2 is YYREEE (reference sequence). The CDR3 is made up of 17 amino acids. The repertoire was sequenced with immunoSEQ multiplex PCR; TCRdb's copy has only in-frame clones and lacks some. The repertoire has 40,000 to 45,000 clones, 70% of them found once; the top ten carry 17%. Source material: formalin-fixed, paraffin-embedded tissue. The sequence derives from a male donor with melanoma. The chain couples TRBV5-4 to TRBJ2-6, with D maybe TRBD1 (6 bases). CDR3 residues: CASSVPRGGSGANVLTF. In DNA, the CDR3 is TGTGCCAGCAGCGTCCCCAGGGGTGGGTCTGGGGCCAACGTCCTGACTTTC. The full variable domain, in which reference TRBV5-4 and TRBJ2-6 provide the parts outside the CDR3, is ETGVTQSPTHLIKTRGQQVTLRCSSQSGHNTVSWYQQALGQGPQFIFQYYREEENGRGNFPPRFSGLQFPNYSSELNVNALELDDSALYLCASSVPRGGSGANVLTFGAGSRLTVL.